The next 27 T cell receptor beta chains were all read from a single sample in a study of cytomegalovirus exposure and HLA in healthy donors. The PCR contained 60 Vbeta and 13 Jbeta primers. The method was immunoSEQ multiplex PCR; TCRdb's version includes in-frame clones alone and lacks a portion of them. The sample carries 100,000 to 150,000 clones, about 70% recorded once. The sample taken for sequencing was PBMCs. These TCRs come from a woman aged 55-69 years in good health and CMV-seropositive.

J is TRBJ2-7 and V is TRBV7-4; D unclear. Germline CDR1 is SGHVT and CDR2 is SQSDAQ. The CDR3 runs to 12 residues. The germline V and J ends were trimmed by 2 bases and 3 bases, with 5 bases remaining between them. As DNA, the CDR3 is TGTGCCAGCAGCTTACCCAGCTACGAGCAGTACTTC. It translates to CASSLPSYEQYF.

The chain is built from TRBV27 and TRBJ1-6; D call uncertain. The V and J ends lost 5 bases and 7 bases respectively, with 9 bases between them. The CDR3 spans 13 residues. Germline CDR1 is MNHEY and CDR2 is SMNVEV (reference sequence). This CDR3 is CASSLGPNSPLHF. Here the CDR3 DNA reads TGTGCCAGCAGTCTTGGGCCCAATTCACCCCTCCACTTT.

In this sample, this clone turned up once. The V and J genes are TRBV19 and TRBJ1-1; 7 positions match TRBD1. CDR3 length: 14 residues. Germline V CDR1 and CDR2: LNHDA, SQIVND (reference sequence). V lost 11 bases, J lost 7 bases, and 16 bases stayed unmatched. CDR3 in DNA: TGTGCCGGTATCCCGAAGCGGACAGGCGATGAAGCTTTCTTT. This sequence encodes CAGIPKRTGDEAFF. The whole variable domain, filled in from reference TRBV19 and TRBJ1-1, reads DGGITQSPKYLFRKEGQNVTLSCEQNLNHDAMYWYRQDPGQGLRLIYYSQIVNDFQKGDIAEGYSVSREKKESFPLTVTSAQKNPTAFYLCAGIPKRTGDEAFFGQGTRLTVV.

The rearrangement uses TRBV7-9 and TRBJ2-7, with 11 bases matching TRBD2. This CDR3 has 15 residues. J was trimmed by 7 bases and V by 0 bases; bases with no gene match: 5. Per germline, CDR1 SEHNR and CDR2 FQNEAQ (reference sequence). The CDR3 DNA is TGTGCCAGCAGCTTAGCTCTAGCGGGAGGTGGTGAGCAGTACTTC. It is translated as CASSLALAGGGEQYF.

This clone was seen more than once but under ten times. V gene TRBV11-2 combines with J gene TRBJ2-3, with D possibly being TRBD2 (6 bases). Trimming took 11 bases from V and 2 from J, leaving 17 bases between them. Germline V lookup: CDR1 SGHAT, CDR2 FQNNGV. CDR3 length equals 14 residues. The CDR3, as DNA: TGTGCCGTAACGCGGGACTCGTCCACAGATACGCAGTATTTT. Its translation is CAVTRDSSTDTQYF. Looking up the rest from reference TRBV11-2 and TRBJ2-3 gives the full variable domain: EAGVAQSPRYKIIEKRQSVAFWCNPISGHATLYWYQQILGQGPKLLIQFQNNGVVDDSQLPKDRFSAERLKGVDSTLKIQPAKLEDSAVYLCAVTRDSSTDTQYFGPGTRLTVL.

This rearrangement joins TRBV7-2 to TRBJ2-4, with TRBD1 matching 7 bases. V gave up 4 bases and J gave up 0 bases; unmatched junction bases: 9. Germline-derived CDR1 and CDR2 are SGHTA and FQGNSA. The CDR3 spans 17 residues. The CDR3 DNA sequence: TGTGCCAGCAGCTCTGAGGGGGCAGCGACAGCCAAAAACATTCAGTACTTC. It translates to CASSSEGAATAKNIQYF.

The rearrangement uses TRBV7-8 and TRBJ2-5; 8 bases align to TRBD2. With V trimmed by 5 bases and J by 5 bases, 4 bases remained unmatched. The CDR3 length is 13 residues. Germline loops: CDR1 SGHVS, CDR2 FQNEAQ. The DNA of the CDR3 is TGTGCCAGCAGCACGGGGGGGCTGGAGACCCAGTACTTC. Translated: CASSTGGLETQYF.

This clone was observed a handful of times. V is TRBV27 and J is TRBJ1-6; D may be TRBD1 (5 bases). The CDR3 spans 17 residues. Germline CDR1 MNHEY, CDR2 SMNVEV (reference sequence). V was pared by 6 bases and J by 0 bases, with 15 bases between. This CDR3 is CASRQQRQSSYNSPLHF. Written as DNA, the CDR3 is TGTGCCAGCAGACAGCAGAGACAGAGCTCCTATAATTCACCCCTCCACTTT.

The chain is built from TRBV29-1 and TRBJ2-1; D remains unclear. Trimming removed 7 bases at V and 4 bases at J, with 5 bases between. The CDR3 is 10 amino acids. Germline-derived CDR1 and CDR2 are SQVTM and ANQGSEA. The CDR3 here is CSGQYNEQFF. In DNA, the CDR3 is TGCAGCGGACAATACAATGAGCAGTTCTTC.

This clone was picked up one time. The chain uses TRBV6-5 and TRBJ2-7; possibly TRBD1 for D (6 bases). The length of the CDR3 is 15 residues. Per the germline V gene, CDR1 is MNHEY and CDR2 is SVGAGI. Trimming stripped 0 bases from V and 4 bases from J, with 13 bases between. The CDR3 DNA reads TGTGCCAGCAGTTACTCTTGGGACACCCTATACGAGCAGTACTTC. Translated: CASSYSWDTLYEQYF.

The V gene is TRBV4-1, the J gene TRBJ2-3, with 12 bases identical to TRBD2. V trimming: 4 bases; J trimming: 1 base; junction bases outside the gene matches: 6. The length of the CDR3 is 17 residues. Germline values: CDR1 MGHRA, CDR2 YSYEKL. The CDR3 spells CASSLRLAGDRTDTQYF. In DNA form, the CDR3 reads TGCGCCAGCAGCCTAAGACTAGCGGGAGATCGCACAGATACGCAGTATTTT.

The gene calls are TRBV19 and TRBJ1-3; TRBD1 is a possible D gene (5 bases). Germline assignment: CDR1 LNHDA and CDR2 SQIVND (reference sequence). This CDR3 has 14 residues. V was clipped by 7 bases and J by 1 base, with 11 bases between them. For the CDR3, the DNA is TGTGCCAGTAAGGAGGGACCATCTGGAAACACCATATATTTT. Translating it yields CASKEGPSGNTIYF.

The chain has TRBV30 and TRBJ1-2, with a weak D call TRBD1 (5 bases). The V end was cut by 5 bases, the J end by 3 bases, with 10 bases between. The CDR3 loop spans 12 amino acids. Germline values: CDR1 GTSNPN, CDR2 SVGIG (reference sequence). CDR3 DNA sequence: TGTGCCTGGGACAGTTACGACTATGGCTACACCTTC. Translation gives CAWDSYDYGYTF.

V and J are TRBV30 and TRBJ2-1; 14 bases are shared with TRBD2. J lost 8 bases, V lost 7 bases, and 7 bases had no gene match. The CDR3 runs 14 residues. Germline values: CDR1 GTSNPN, CDR2 SVGIG (reference sequence). Here the CDR3 reads CAFRTSGRFDEQFF. In nucleotides, the CDR3 is TGTGCCTTCCGGACTAGCGGGAGGTTCGATGAGCAGTTCTTC.

The chain uses TRBV7-9 and TRBJ2-2; 9 nucleotides align to TRBD2. Trimming at V came to 5 bases and at J to 2 bases, leaving 9 bases not matched to a gene. Germline V gene sequence: CDR1 SEHNR, CDR2 FQNEAQ (reference sequence). The CDR3 sequence is 17 residues long. CDR3 DNA sequence: TGTGCCAGCAGCAAGAGGCGGGGGGGCCCTAACACCGGGGAGCTGTTTTTT. This codes for CASSKRRGGPNTGELFF.

This clone appeared a few times. This sequence joins TRBV4-2 and TRBJ1-1; TRBD1 agrees at 8 bases. The V segment lost 0 bases and the J segment 5 bases; nucleotides outside the gene matches: 8. The CDR3 sequence is 16 residues long. CDR1 and CDR2 (germline): LGHNA, YNFKEQ. The CDR3: CASSQESRGLGTEAFF. The DNA of the CDR3 is TGTGCCAGCAGCCAAGAGAGCAGGGGGCTAGGAACTGAAGCTTTCTTT.

The J gene is TRBJ2-2, the V gene TRBV6-5; 7 bases are shared with TRBD2. CDR3 length equals 15 residues. Germline CDR1 and CDR2: MNHEY and SVGAGI. V shed 2 bases and J 6 bases; nucleotides not matched to a gene: 6. For the CDR3, the DNA is TGTGCCAGCAGTTACATCGGGGGGTTCCCCGGGGAGCTGTTTTTT. Protein: CASSYIGGFPGELFF.

This sequence joins TRBV19 and TRBJ2-2; D is perhaps TRBD2 (6 bases). This CDR3 comprises 14 residues. Germline-derived CDR1 and CDR2 are LNHDA and SQIVND (reference sequence). V lost 4 bases and J lost 6, with 12 bases in between. CDR3 nucleotides: TGTGCCAGTAGTACTCGGGACTCCTCCGGGGAGCTGTTTTTT. Its protein is CASSTRDSSGELFF.

The rearrangement links TRBV7-9 to TRBJ2-5, with TRBD2 matching over 8 bases. With V trimmed by 5 bases and J by 2 bases, 4 bases remained unmatched. There are 14 residues in the CDR3. Germline V lookup: CDR1 SEHNR, CDR2 FQNEAQ (reference sequence). The CDR3 bases are TGTGCCAGCAGCCTGTCTAGCGGGCAAGAGACCCAGTACTTC. Amino acids: CASSLSSGQETQYF.

CDR3: CASRGGIHEQYF. The CDR3 DNA is TGTGCCAGCAGGGGAGGCATCCACGAGCAGTACTTC. The gene calls are TRBV6-1 and TRBJ2-7; D may be TRBD2 (6 bases). The germline V gene has CDR1 MNHNS and CDR2 SASEGT. The CDR3 contains 12 residues. Trimming shortened V by 6 bases and J by 5 bases, and 11 bases separated the two germline ends.

The chain has TRBV7-8 and TRBJ2-5, with TRBD2 identical over 12 bases. CDR3 length: 15 amino acids. In germline, CDR1 is SGHVS, CDR2 FQNEAQ. Trimming removed 9 bases from V and 1 base from J; junction bases left unmatched: 6. CDR3 DNA: TGTGCCAGTGCACTAGCGGGGGGCTTCCAAGAGACCCAGTACTTC. Translation: CASALAGGFQETQYF.

The J gene is TRBJ2-7, the V gene TRBV19; D is possibly TRBD2 (6 bases). The V and J ends lost 5 bases and 1 base respectively, with 9 bases between them. CDR3 length: 13 amino acids. Germline V lookup: CDR1 LNHDA, CDR2 SQIVND (reference sequence). The CDR3 DNA reads as TGTGCCAGTAGTTCTGGGACTTCCTACGAGCAGTACTTC. Amino acid sequence: CASSSGTSYEQYF.

This clone is a singleton in its sample. This chain links TRBV5-4 with TRBJ2-5; 9 bases line up with TRBD2. With the DNA end fitting TRBJ2-7 better, the J assignment may be wrong. CDR3 length: 16 amino acids. Germline loops: CDR1 SGHNT, CDR2 YYREEE (reference sequence). CDR3: CASSAGGDSDSYEQYF. CDR3 in DNA: TGTGCCAGCAGCGCGGGAGGGGACAGCGACTCCTACGAGCAGTACTTC.

The J gene is TRBJ1-2, the V gene TRBV5-1; D might be TRBD1 (6 bases). V lost 4 bases to trimming and J lost 8 bases, with 18 bases between them. Germline CDR1 and CDR2: SGHRS and YFSETQ. This CDR3 is 14 amino acids long. The CDR3 DNA follows: TGCGCCAGCAGCAGGGTGGGGCAGGGACAAGGCTACACCTTC. This sequence encodes CASSRVGQGQGYTF.

Turning to this clone: At one boundary the junction diverges from the germline segment, which might be a read error. The chain is built from TRBV7-9 and TRBJ2-7, with TRBD1 identical over 11 bases. In germline, CDR1 is SEHNR, CDR2 FQNEAQ (reference sequence). CDR3 size: 18 residues. CDR3 nucleotide sequence: TGTTCCAGCAGCTCCTCATTCTCGGACAGGGGGCTACCCTACGAGCAGTACTTC. Its translation is CSSSSSFSDRGLPYEQYF.

This clone was recorded only once. The chain combines TRBV2 with TRBJ1-5, with 10 bases matching TRBD1. The CDR3 sequence is 14 residues long. V shed 5 bases and J 6 bases; nucleotides not matched to a gene: 4. Germline V gene data show CDR1 as SNHLY and CDR2 as FYNNEI. CDR3 DNA: TGTGCCAGCAGTAGACAGGGGGCTGGTCAGCCCCAGCATTTT. Protein product: CASSRQGAGQPQHF.

The gene calls are TRBV6-4 and TRBJ1-5; 8 positions match TRBD1. The V gene's germline CDR1 is MRHNA and CDR2 SNTAGT. The CDR3 totals 17 residues. The V gene end was trimmed by 6 bases and the J gene end by 0 bases; junction bases not matched to a gene: 10. This chain's CDR3 is CASREATTGDSNQPQHF. The CDR3 region has the DNA TGTGCCAGCAGGGAAGCAACGACAGGGGATAGCAATCAGCCCCAGCATTTT.